These 25 T cell receptor beta chains were all obtained from the same sample, sequenced in a study of long-term antiretroviral therapy in people with HIV. This was the immunoSEQ v3.0 assay at survey level. Profiling relied on immunoSEQ multiplex PCR, and the TCRdb table lists in-frame clones only, not all of them. The data contain under 30,000 clones, 70% to 85% of them seen just once; the ten biggest clones take up approximately 6.1%. This specimen consisted of unsorted PBMCs, obtained 4.4 years after starting antiretroviral therapy. All receptors derive from a man younger than 45 with HIV.

This chain joins TRBV7-8 and TRBJ1-5; D remains ambiguous. With 1 base removed from V and 7 bases from J, the gap between germline ends came to 5 bases. Germline CDR1 is SGHVS and CDR2 is FQNEAQ. The CDR3 loop spans 12 amino acids. CDR3: CASSLVGQPQHF. In DNA form, the CDR3 reads TGTGCCAGCAGCTTAGTCGGGCAGCCCCAGCATTTT.

The chain recombines TRBV5-1 with TRBJ2-7; D ambiguous. The CDR3 runs to 14 residues. The germline gives CDR1 SGHRS, CDR2 YFSETQ. Trimming pared 1 base from V and 3 bases from J, leaving 11 bases between. The CDR3 here is CASSLTPGFYEQYF. Written as DNA, the CDR3 is TGCGCCAGCAGCTTGACCCCCGGATTCTACGAGCAGTACTTC.

This clone has only one observation. This chain links TRBV19 with TRBJ2-5; 7 bases agree with TRBD1. The ends lost 4 bases at V and 4 bases at J; junction bases unmatched: 3. The CDR3 contains 13 residues. Germline values: CDR1 LNHDA, CDR2 SQIVND (reference sequence). The chain's CDR3 is CASSRQGRETQYF. As DNA, the CDR3 is TGTGCCAGTAGTAGACAGGGAAGAGAGACCCAGTACTTC. The variable domain in full, completed from reference TRBV19 and TRBJ2-5, reads DGGITQSPKYLFRKEGQNVTLSCEQNLNHDAMYWYRQDPGQGLRLIYYSQIVNDFQKGDIAEGYSVSREKKESFPLTVTSAQKNPTAFYLCASSRQGRETQYFGPGTRLLVL.

This clone was recorded once. The chain carries TRBV7-9 and TRBJ1-2; TRBD1 agrees at 11 bases. Germline-derived CDR1 and CDR2 are SEHNR and FQNEAQ (reference sequence). The V gene end was trimmed by 8 bases and the J gene end by 4 bases; junction bases not matched to a gene: 3. The CDR3 extends over 13 amino acids. The CDR3 DNA is TGTGCCAGCGGGGACAGGGGGTTCTATGGCTACACCTTC. This gives the protein CASGDRGFYGYTF.

The chain recombines TRBV4-3 with TRBJ1-2; 10 bases agree with TRBD1. The CDR3 is 15 residues long. The germline CDR1 and CDR2 sequences are LGHNA and YSLEER. The trim removed 1 base at V and 2 bases at J, leaving 1 base unmatched. CDR3: CASSQVGQGNYGYTF. DNA for the CDR3: TGCGCCAGCAGCCAAGTGGGACAGGGGAACTATGGCTACACCTTC.

This rearrangement joins TRBV7-9 to TRBJ1-1; unclear D gene. Germline values: CDR1 SEHNR, CDR2 FQNEAQ (reference sequence). The CDR3 has 15 amino acids. V lost 5 bases, J lost 2 bases, and 15 bases lay in between. The CDR3 sequence: CASSPADNYNTEAFF. As DNA, the CDR3 is TGTGCCAGCAGCCCCGCCGACAATTACAACACTGAAGCTTTCTTT.

The rearrangement links TRBV6-5 to TRBJ1-1; D is uncertain. CDR1 and CDR2 from the germline V gene are MNHEY and SVGAGI. V was shortened by 5 bases and J by 5 bases, with 15 bases between the two germline ends. CDR3 length: 14 amino acids. This chain's CDR3 is CASSPTAEATEAFF. The CDR3 DNA is TGTGCCAGCAGTCCCACTGCCGAGGCTACTGAAGCTTTCTTT.

This clone was seen only a few times. The chain is built from TRBV28 and TRBJ2-7; 13 nucleotides line up with TRBD2. Germline V CDR1 and CDR2: MDHEN, SYDVKM. V gave up 1 base and J gave up 2 bases; unmatched junction bases: 2. CDR3 length equals 16 residues. The CDR3 DNA follows: TGTGCCAGCAGTTTATTGGGACTAGCGGGAACCTACGAGCAGTACTTC. Its protein is CASSLLGLAGTYEQYF.

The chain recombines TRBV6-1 with TRBJ1-1; no definite D call. Trimming pared 4 bases from V and 4 bases from J, leaving 19 bases between. Germline values: CDR1 MNHNS, CDR2 SASEGT. This CDR3 contains 16 residues. CDR3 DNA: TGTGCCAGCAGTGGAGTGCGAATAGGTTTGGGCACTGAAGCTTTCTTT. Amino acids: CASSGVRIGLGTEAFF.

This chain joins TRBV6-1 and TRBJ1-2; TRBD1 might be the D (5 bases). Germline V gene data show CDR1 as MNHNS and CDR2 as SASEGT. This CDR3 has 13 amino acids. V was clipped by 7 bases and J by 2 bases, with 11 bases between them. The CDR3 DNA is TGTGCCAGCATGGGGGACTCAAACTATGGCTACACCTTC. Its translation is CASMGDSNYGYTF.

The chain links TRBV5-1 to TRBJ2-3; TRBD2 is a possible D gene (5 bases). The V end was cut by 0 bases, the J end by 2 bases, with 10 bases between. The CDR3 length is 15 residues. Per germline, CDR1 SGHRS and CDR2 YFSETQ. CDR3: CASSLGRVLTDTQYF. CDR3 bases: TGCGCCAGCAGCTTGGGGCGGGTCCTCACAGATACGCAGTATTTT.

This clone was observed a few times. V gene TRBV5-6 combines with J gene TRBJ1-5; possible D gene TRBD1, 5 bases. Germline V gene sequence: CDR1 SGHDT, CDR2 YYEEEE. The CDR3 length is 15 residues. V lost 2 bases, J lost 3 bases, and 12 bases lay in between. CDR3 residues: CASSLSGTLNQPQHF. The CDR3 coding sequence is TGTGCCAGCAGCTTATCGGGGACTCTCAATCAGCCCCAGCATTTT.

This chain links TRBV28 with TRBJ2-2; D is unclear. Germline assignment: CDR1 MDHEN and CDR2 SYDVKM. Trimming removed 8 bases at V and 7 bases at J, with 14 bases between. The CDR3 contains 13 residues. The CDR3 nucleotides read TGTGCCAGCTGCTCGGTTGGGGACGGGGAGCTGTTTTTT. This codes for CASCSVGDGELFF.

The chain couples TRBV28 to TRBJ1-1; no firm D call. The CDR3 is 15 amino acids. V was trimmed by 4 bases and J by 6 bases, leaving 18 bases between them. From germline, CDR1 is MDHEN and CDR2 SYDVKM. The CDR3 region has the DNA TGTGCCAGCAGTTCACCGTCCCTTAGACGGCCTGAAGCTTTCTTT. Protein product: CASSSPSLRRPEAFF.

V and J are TRBV7-2 and TRBJ2-7, with D perhaps matching TRBD1 or TRBD2 (5 bases each). The length of the CDR3 is 15 residues. Germline V gives CDR1 SGHTA, CDR2 FQGNSA. V was trimmed by 5 bases and J by 7 bases, leaving 21 bases between them. CDR3 protein: CASSASGGDAREQYF. CDR3 DNA: TGTGCCAGCAGCGCGTCAGGTGGGGACGCGCGGGAGCAGTACTTC.

About this clone itself: Distinct nucleotide sequences in the sample also encode this CDR3. The chain employs TRBV19 and TRBJ1-1; 7 bases are shared with TRBD1. There are 14 residues in the CDR3. The germline CDR1 and CDR2 sequences are LNHDA and SQIVND (reference sequence). Trimming at V came to 6 bases and at J to 4 bases, leaving 8 bases not matched to a gene. CDR3 loop: CASSLTGVGTEAFF. CDR3 bases: TGTGCCAGTAGCCTAACAGGGGTGGGCACTGAAGCTTTCTTT. Based on the CDR3 plus reference TRBV19 and TRBJ1-1, the full variable domain is DGGITQSPKYLFRKEGQNVTLSCEQNLNHDAMYWYRQDPGQGLRLIYYSQIVNDFQKGDIAEGYSVSREKKESFPLTVTSAQKNPTAFYLCASSLTGVGTEAFFGQGTRLTVV.

The V gene is TRBV5-8, the J gene TRBJ1-5; TRBD1 matches at 7 bases. The CDR3 is 15 residues long. Losses at the gene ends were 3 bases for V and 5 bases for J; bases not matched to a gene: 8. The germline V gene encodes CDR1 SGHTS and CDR2 YDEGEE. The chain's CDR3 is CASSWGGTAYQPQHF. The CDR3 DNA follows: TGTGCCAGCAGCTGGGGCGGGACAGCTTATCAGCCCCAGCATTTT.

This clone was detected once. The chain combines TRBV6-5 with TRBJ1-1, with 7 bases aligning to TRBD1. The CDR3 extends over 15 amino acids. Trimming at V came to 4 bases and at J to 1 base, leaving 6 bases not matched to a gene. Germline loops: CDR1 MNHEY, CDR2 SVGAGI. For the CDR3, the DNA is TGTGCCAGCAGTTTCTCGGGACAGCAGAACACTGAAGCTTTCTTT. It is translated as CASSFSGQQNTEAFF.

The chain recombines TRBV4-1 with TRBJ1-2, with 9 bases lining up with TRBD1. CDR1 is MGHRA, CDR2 YSYEKL, per germline. The V gene end was trimmed by 4 bases and the J gene end by 7 bases; junction bases not matched to a gene: 16. The CDR3 runs 17 residues. For the CDR3, the DNA is TGCGCCAGCAGCCTTGTCCCCGGGACAGGGCCCCAAGGTGGCTACACCTTC. It translates to CASSLVPGTGPQGGYTF.

The J gene is TRBJ2-1, the V gene TRBV19; D is ambiguous. From germline, CDR1 is LNHDA and CDR2 SQIVND (reference sequence). The V and J ends lost 4 bases and 2 bases respectively, with 18 bases between them. The CDR3 loop spans 17 amino acids. The CDR3 region is CASSRTAYPLAYNEQFF. In DNA form, the CDR3 reads TGTGCCAGTAGTAGGACGGCGTATCCCCTGGCCTACAATGAGCAGTTCTTC.

This clone has more than one count but fewer than ten. The gene calls are TRBV2 and TRBJ2-6; D ambiguous. This CDR3 region has 15 residues. V lost 3 bases and J 0 bases, leaving 6 bases between the germline ends. Germline V gene data show CDR1 as SNHLY and CDR2 as FYNNEI. The CDR3 protein is CASSERFSGANVLTF. CDR3 bases: TGTGCCAGCAGTGAGAGATTCTCTGGGGCCAACGTCCTGACTTTC. The entire variable domain, with the rest obtained from reference TRBV2 and TRBJ2-6, is as follows: EPEVTQTPSHQVTQMGQEVILRCVPISNHLYFYWYRQILGQKVEFLVSFYNNEISEKSEIFDDQFSVERPDGSNFTLKIRSTKLEDSAMYFCASSERFSGANVLTFGAGSRLTVL.

V is TRBV7-9 and J is TRBJ1-2; perhaps TRBD1 as D (5 bases). This CDR3 region has 14 residues. In germline, CDR1 is SEHNR, CDR2 FQNEAQ (reference sequence). V lost 4 bases and J 4 bases, leaving 13 bases between the germline ends. The CDR3 loop reads CASSSGLWGYGYTF. The CDR3 DNA sequence: TGTGCCAGCAGCTCGGGACTTTGGGGCTATGGCTACACCTTC.

The chain has TRBV6-5 and TRBJ1-1; D may be TRBD1 (5 bases). The V gene lost 2 bases and the J gene lost 7 bases, with 11 bases spanning the gap. Germline loops: CDR1 MNHEY, CDR2 SVGAGI. The CDR3 totals 13 residues. The CDR3 reads CASSYRDVREAFF. The CDR3 DNA is TGTGCCAGCAGTTACCGGGACGTCCGTGAAGCTTTCTTT.

The chain carries TRBV5-4 and TRBJ2-1, with 14 bases lining up with TRBD2. The ends lost 4 bases at V and 8 bases at J; junction bases unmatched: 5. The germline V gene encodes CDR1 SGHNT and CDR2 YYREEE (reference sequence). The CDR3 spans 15 residues. The CDR3 sequence: CASSAGTSGSDEQFF. In nucleotides, the CDR3 is TGTGCCAGCAGCGCGGGGACTAGCGGGAGCGATGAGCAGTTCTTC.

The chain uses TRBV6-5 and TRBJ1-6; TRBD1 matches 10 bases. Germline CDR1 MNHEY, CDR2 SVGAGI. This CDR3 has 14 amino acids. Trimming cost V 4 bases and J 11 bases; bases outside gene matches: 5. CDR3 sequence reads: CASSWGTGATPLHF. In DNA form, the CDR3 reads TGTGCCAGCAGTTGGGGGACAGGGGCCACACCCCTCCACTTT.